Given below is one T cell receptor (beta chain) in context. CDR3 size: 16 residues. The germline CDR1 and CDR2 sequences are MGHRA and YSYEKL. The V end lost 1 base, the J end lost 6 bases, and 16 bases lay between the germline ends. Per the authors' pipeline: Nucleated cell counts were estimated from reference gene primer amplification. Sequencing was performed with immunoSEQ multiplex PCR; in TCRdb, only in-frame clones are kept and a portion is missing. V, J and clone size are those of that table, while D and trimming were read from the DNA. The repertoire includes roughly 52,000 clones, about 90% of them detected once, and 8.5% sits in the top ten. The record originates from a study of blood T cell repertoires in COVID-19. Study in general: Collection of acute and convalescent COVID-19 samples took place in the United States, Italy and Spain.

Source material: peripheral blood. The receptor was isolated from a man aged 55 to 70 with active COVID-19. The V call is TRBV4-1, the J call TRBJ1-5; a possible D gene is TRBD1 (5 bases). The CDR3 DNA reads TGCGCCAGCAGCCAAGGCAGCGGGGGATTGCCTCAGCCCCAGCATTTT. It yields the protein CASSQGSGGLPQPQHF.